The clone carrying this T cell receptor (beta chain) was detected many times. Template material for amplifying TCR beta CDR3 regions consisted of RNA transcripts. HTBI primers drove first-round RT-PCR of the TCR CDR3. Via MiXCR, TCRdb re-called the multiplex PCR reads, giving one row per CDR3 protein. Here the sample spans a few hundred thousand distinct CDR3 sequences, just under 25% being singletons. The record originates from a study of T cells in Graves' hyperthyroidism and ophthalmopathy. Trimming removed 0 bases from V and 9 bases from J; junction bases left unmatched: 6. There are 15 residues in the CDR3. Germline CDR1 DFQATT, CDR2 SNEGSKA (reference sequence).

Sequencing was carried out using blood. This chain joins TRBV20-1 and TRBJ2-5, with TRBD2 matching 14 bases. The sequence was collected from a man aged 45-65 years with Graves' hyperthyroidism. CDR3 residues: CSARETSGRARAQYF. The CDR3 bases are TGCAGTGCTAGAGAGACTAGCGGGAGGGCCAGGGCCCAGTACTTC.